The 30 T cell receptor beta chains below come from one sample, sequenced in a study of control samples from healthy donors and cancer patients (dated by TCRdb to 2018 to 2021). The library was generated by the immunoSEQ multiplex PCR assay. Drawn from immuneACCESS, this table holds only the in-frame rearrangements with V and J called that TCRdb kept. Clones are partly lost; checked studies trace under half to an unresolved V gene and leave the rest unexplained. The table for this sample lists around 100,000 clones; about nine tenths of them were counted only once. The biggest ten clones account for less than 3.5% of the sample. Sequencing was carried out using blood. These receptors were collected from a human donor in good health. The donor label of this sample is uncertain.

In this sample, this clone turned up once. The rearrangement joins TRBV6-6 to TRBJ1-5, with 9 nucleotides matching TRBD1. There are 14 residues in the CDR3. V lost 5 bases to trimming and J lost 5 bases; unmatched junction nucleotides: 4. CDR1 and CDR2 (germline): MNHNY, SVGAGI (reference sequence). CDR3 loop: CASSHDRGYQPQHF. In DNA, the CDR3 is TGTGCCAGCAGTCACGACAGGGGGTATCAGCCCCAGCATTTT.

The chain combines TRBV6-5 with TRBJ2-1; the D is unclear. This CDR3 is 13 amino acids long. The V and J ends lost 4 bases and 7 bases respectively, with 11 bases between them. CDR1 is MNHEY, CDR2 SVGAGI, per germline. The DNA of the CDR3 is TGTGCCAGCAGTTCTCCCCGGGTGAATGAGCAGTTCTTC. This translates into CASSSPRVNEQFF.

The rearrangement links TRBV7-9 to TRBJ1-1; 9 nucleotides agree with TRBD1. V was pared by 1 base and J by 7 bases, with 7 bases of the junction left unmatched. This CDR3 is built from 15 residues. Germline V gene sequence: CDR1 SEHNR, CDR2 FQNEAQ (reference sequence). The chain's CDR3 is CASSLGDRDWNEAFF. The CDR3 nucleotides read TGTGCCAGCAGCTTAGGGGACAGGGATTGGAATGAAGCTTTCTTT.

The J gene is TRBJ2-5, the V gene TRBV5-5; TRBD2 agrees at 7 bases. Germline trimming cut 3 bases from V and 5 bases from J; bases unmatched to any gene: 4. CDR1 and CDR2 (germline): SGHKS, YYEKEE (reference sequence). The CDR3 runs 13 residues. The CDR3 sequence: CASSSAGRETQYF. DNA for the CDR3: TGTGCCAGCAGCTCAGCGGGGAGGGAGACCCAGTACTTC.

This sequence joins TRBV6-6 and TRBJ2-1; 9 nucleotides align to TRBD2. V lost 8 bases to trimming and J lost 7 bases; unmatched junction nucleotides: 6. CDR1 is MNHNY, CDR2 SVGAGI, per germline (reference sequence). The CDR3 has 13 amino acids. CDR3 protein: CASRPLAGNEQFF. CDR3 DNA sequence: TGTGCCAGCCGACCACTAGCGGGTAATGAGCAGTTCTTC.

CDR3 in amino acids: CASHVGGSNEKLFF. CDR3 nucleotides: TGTGCCAGCCACGTTGGGGGTTCTAATGAAAAACTGTTTTTT. The chain couples TRBV6-5 to TRBJ1-4; tentatively, D is TRBD1 (5 bases). With 8 bases removed from V and 3 bases from J, the gap between germline ends came to 13 bases. The CDR3 has 14 residues. The germline V gene encodes CDR1 MNHEY and CDR2 SVGAGI.

The V and J genes are TRBV10-3 and TRBJ1-3; no definite D call. V lost 9 bases to trimming and J lost 0 bases, with 3 bases between them. The germline V gene encodes CDR1 ENHRY and CDR2 SYGVKD. The CDR3 covers 11 residues. The CDR3 region has the DNA TGTGCCATTTTCTCTGGAAACACCATATATTTT. Amino acids: CAIFSGNTIYF.

The chain has TRBV6-1 and TRBJ2-1; TRBD1 matches 9 bases. V lost 2 bases and J lost 2; bases outside the gene matches: 4. The germline V gene encodes CDR1 MNHNS and CDR2 SASEGT. This CDR3 comprises 16 residues. The CDR3 sequence: CASSENRGQAYNEQFF. CDR3 nucleotides: TGTGCCAGCAGTGAAAACAGGGGGCAAGCCTACAATGAGCAGTTCTTC.

The genes are TRBV24-1 and TRBJ1-1; 7 nucleotides line up with TRBD1. The V segment lost 7 bases and the J segment 2 bases; nucleotides outside the gene matches: 6. This CDR3 region has 14 residues. Per the germline V gene, CDR1 is KGHDR and CDR2 is SFDVKD. CDR3 region: CATRGDSANTEAFF. The DNA of the CDR3 is TGTGCCACCAGGGGGGACAGCGCAAACACTGAAGCTTTCTTT.

This chain uses TRBV5-1 with TRBJ2-3; D not certain. Per germline, CDR1 SGHRS and CDR2 YFSETQ. The CDR3 has 11 amino acids. V lost 0 bases and J 6 bases, leaving 2 bases between the germline ends. Here the CDR3 reads CASSLGDTQYF. The CDR3 nucleotides read TGCGCCAGCAGCTTGGGGGATACGCAGTATTTT.

The rearrangement joins TRBV4-1 to TRBJ1-4; TRBD1 matches 8 bases. The CDR3 is made up of 17 amino acids. Germline CDR1 is MGHRA and CDR2 is YSYEKL. V was clipped by 3 bases and J by 5 bases; unmatched bases: 11. CDR3 in DNA: TGCGCCAGCAGCCACCAGATAACCGGGACAGGAAATGAAAAACTGTTTTTT. It is translated as CASSHQITGTGNEKLFF.

For the CDR3, the DNA is TGTGCCAGCAGCTACGGGACATCCGGTGCCGGGGAGCTGTTTTTT. Translated, it gives CASSYGTSGAGELFF. This chain uses TRBV11-2 with TRBJ2-2; D might be TRBD1 (6 bases). Germline CDR1 is SGHAT and CDR2 is FQNNGV. This CDR3 has 15 amino acids. V lost 4 bases, J lost 6 bases, and 15 bases lay in between.

The chain carries TRBV4-2 and TRBJ1-2; D gene unclear. V lost 6 bases and J 3 bases, leaving 8 bases between the germline ends. The CDR3 is made up of 12 amino acids. Per the germline V gene, CDR1 is LGHNA and CDR2 is YNFKEQ. The CDR3 bases are TGTGCCAGCAGGGGTGCGGACTATGGCTACACCTTC. Its translation: CASRGADYGYTF.

This CDR3 is CASSQGPPRVGNTIYF. Here the CDR3 DNA reads TGTGCCAGCAGCCAAGGTCCCCCCAGGGTCGGAAACACCATATATTTT. This chain uses TRBV14 with TRBJ1-3, with TRBD1 as a possible D gene (5 bases). V lost 1 base, J lost 4 bases, and 14 bases lay in between. This CDR3 region has 16 residues. Germline CDR1 and CDR2: SGHDN and FVKESK. The whole variable domain, filled in from reference TRBV14 and TRBJ1-3, reads EAGVTQFPSHSVIEKGQTVTLRCDPISGHDNLYWYRRVMGKEIKFLLHFVKESKQDESGMPNNRFLAERTGGTYSTLKVQPAELEDSGVYFCASSQGPPRVGNTIYFGEGSWLTVV.

This clone was seen a single time. The V gene is TRBV27, the J gene TRBJ1-1; D may be TRBD1 (5 bases). This CDR3 spans 15 amino acids. The germline CDR1 and CDR2 sequences are MNHEY and SMNVEV (reference sequence). V was pared by 7 bases and J by 4 bases, with 19 bases between. CDR3 residues: CASTFRGVGGTEAFF. Written as DNA, the CDR3 is TGTGCCAGCACTTTTAGGGGCGTCGGCGGCACTGAAGCTTTCTTT.

This rearrangement joins TRBV19 to TRBJ1-5; D may be TRBD1 (5 bases). From germline, CDR1 is LNHDA and CDR2 SQIVND (reference sequence). CDR3 length equals 13 residues. The ends were cut back, 5 bases at V and 10 bases at J, with 15 bases in the middle. CDR3 region: CASSARMGDPQHF. The CDR3 DNA follows: TGTGCCAGTAGTGCTCGGATGGGGGATCCCCAGCATTTT.

This rearrangement joins TRBV30 to TRBJ2-7; 8 bases agree with TRBD2. The CDR3 is made up of 15 amino acids. Losses at the gene ends were 3 bases for V and 2 bases for J; bases not matched to a gene: 9. Germline V CDR1 and CDR2: GTSNPN, SVGIG (reference sequence). CDR3 in DNA: TGTGCCTGGAGGAACGTGGCGGGGGGACCCTACGAGCAGTACTTC. Its translation: CAWRNVAGGPYEQYF. Full variable domain (rest looked up from reference TRBV30 and TRBJ2-7): SQTIHQWPATLVQPVGSPLSLECTVEGTSNPNLYWYRQAAGRGLQLLFYSVGIGQISSEVPQNLSASRPQDRQFILSSKKLLLSDSGFYLCAWRNVAGGPYEQYFGPGTRLTVT.

The chain recombines TRBV2 with TRBJ1-5; D is unclear. The length of the CDR3 is 14 residues. Germline CDR1 and CDR2: SNHLY and FYNNEI. V dropped 7 bases and J dropped 0 bases, with 10 bases sitting between them. CDR3 protein: CASTSLYSNQPQHF. The CDR3 bases are TGTGCCAGCACCAGCCTCTATAGCAATCAGCCCCAGCATTTT.

The chain recombines TRBV28 with TRBJ2-7, with D hard to call. This CDR3 region has 13 residues. Per the germline V gene, CDR1 is MDHEN and CDR2 is SYDVKM. The germline V and J ends were trimmed by 3 bases and 0 bases, with 6 bases remaining between them. The chain's CDR3 is CASSFPSSYEQYF. The DNA of the CDR3 is TGTGCCAGCAGTTTTCCGAGCTCCTACGAGCAGTACTTC.

The rearrangement uses TRBV9 and TRBJ1-2; TRBD1 agrees at 9 bases. Unmatched junction bases numbered 11, after V lost 4 bases and J lost 1 base. The CDR3 sequence is 17 residues long. CDR1 is SGDLS, CDR2 YYNGEE, per germline. In nucleotides, the CDR3 is TGTGCCAGCAGCAAAAGGACAGGGGCCGAAATTAACTATGGCTACACCTTC. Its protein is CASSKRTGAEINYGYTF.

V and J are TRBV5-1 and TRBJ1-1; no reliable D call. CDR3 length: 13 residues. CDR1 SGHRS and CDR2 YFSETQ come from the germline V gene. Trimming took off 0 bases at V and 6 bases at J, with 9 bases between the two ends. CDR3 bases: TGCGCCAGCAGCTTGGCCCCCCTCGCTGAAGCTTTCTTT. Translating it yields CASSLAPLAEAFF.

This rearrangement joins TRBV10-2 to TRBJ2-3, with 12 bases fitting TRBD2. The CDR3 contains 15 residues. Germline V CDR1 and CDR2: WSHSY, SAAADI. Unmatched junction bases numbered 3, after V lost 4 bases and J lost 4 bases. The CDR3 nucleotides are TGCGCCAGCAGTGGACTAGCGGGGGTCGCAGATACGCAGTATTTT. Translation: CASSGLAGVADTQYF.

The chain has TRBV19 and TRBJ2-3, with 9 bases that match TRBD2. Germline CDR1 and CDR2: LNHDA and SQIVND (reference sequence). The CDR3 totals 14 residues. V was clipped by 7 bases and J by 3 bases; unmatched bases: 5. The CDR3 DNA follows: TGTGCCAGTAAGCACCTAGCGGGGACAGATACGCAGTATTTT. Its protein is CASKHLAGTDTQYF.

This chain links TRBV29-1 with TRBJ2-4; 7 bases are shared with TRBD1. Germline trimming cut 7 bases from V and 6 bases from J; bases unmatched to any gene: 9. The CDR3 sequence is 13 residues long. In germline, CDR1 is SQVTM, CDR2 ANQGSEA. The CDR3 bases are TGCAGCGCTCTACAGGGGACGGGAAACATTCAGTACTTC. It encodes CSALQGTGNIQYF. The full variable domain, completed using reference TRBV29-1 and TRBJ2-4, is SAVISQKPSRDICQRGTSLTIQCQVDSQVTMMFWYRQQPGQSLTLIATANQGSEATYESGFVIDKFPISRPNLTFSTLTVSNMSPEDSSIYLCSALQGTGNIQYFGAGTRLSVL.

The V call is TRBV5-1, the J call TRBJ1-1; D is possibly TRBD1 (5 bases). Germline V gives CDR1 SGHRS, CDR2 YFSETQ. With 0 bases removed from V and 0 bases from J, the gap between germline ends came to 15 bases. The CDR3 totals 17 residues. CDR3 DNA sequence: TGCGCCAGCAGCTTGGCCGGGGCAGGGCGGGTGAACACTGAAGCTTTCTTT. This gives the protein CASSLAGAGRVNTEAFF.

The chain is built from TRBV28 and TRBJ1-1; D gene unclear. Germline loops: CDR1 MDHEN, CDR2 SYDVKM. The CDR3 sequence is 14 residues long. Deletions cut 1 base from V and 4 bases from J, with 10 bases between. CDR3 DNA: TGTGCCAGCAGTTTATCGGGCTCGGGCACTGAAGCTTTCTTT. Protein sequence: CASSLSGSGTEAFF.

The V and J genes are TRBV12-3 or TRBV12-4 and TRBJ2-3; D remains ambiguous. The CDR3 extends over 13 amino acids. The germline V and J ends were trimmed by 3 bases and 4 bases, with 8 bases remaining between them. The CDR3 loop is CASSFYTADTQYF. The CDR3 DNA reads as TGTGCCAGCAGTTTTTATACTGCAGATACGCAGTATTTT.

This clone came up once. The chain recombines TRBV6-5 with TRBJ1-1; D is uncertain. V lost 4 bases and J 5 bases, leaving 11 bases between the germline ends. Germline values: CDR1 MNHEY, CDR2 SVGAGI. The CDR3 length is 13 residues. The CDR3 DNA is TGTGCCAGCAGTTCTCAAGGGCGTACTGAAGCTTTCTTT. Translated: CASSSQGRTEAFF.

The CDR3 sequence: CASSVAYSYNEQFF. DNA for the CDR3: TGTGCCAGCAGCGTAGCCTACAGCTACAATGAGCAGTTCTTC. The chain links TRBV9 to TRBJ2-1, with D unresolved. Germline V gives CDR1 SGDLS, CDR2 YYNGEE. Trimming cost V 0 bases and J 3 bases, with 7 bases left between them. This CDR3 is 14 amino acids long.

The V gene is TRBV18, the J gene TRBJ1-4, with TRBD1 identical over 8 bases. Germline V gene data show CDR1 as KGHSH and CDR2 as LQKENI. V lost 1 base, J lost 3 bases, and 1 base stayed unmatched. This CDR3 comprises 15 residues. The CDR3 spells CASSPQTGANEKLFF. DNA for the CDR3: TGTGCCAGCTCACCACAGACAGGGGCTAATGAAAAACTGTTTTTT.